These 11 T cell receptor beta chains were all obtained from the same sample, sequenced in a study of blood T cell repertoires in COVID-19. The repertoire was sequenced with immunoSEQ multiplex PCR; TCRdb's copy has only in-frame clones and lacks some. The profile covers 200,000 to 250,000 clones, with 84% appearing a single time and roughly 2.3% taken by the ten largest. Specimen: peripheral blood. These receptors were obtained from a woman in her fifties or sixties with acute or convalescent COVID-19.

This chain uses TRBV5-6 with TRBJ1-5; tentative D call: TRBD1 (6 bases). CDR1 is SGHDT and CDR2 is YYEEEE in the germline V gene. There are 15 residues in the CDR3. Deletions cut 5 bases from V and 4 bases from J, with 16 bases between. CDR3 sequence (DNA): TGTGCCAGCAGTCCACAGGGATCGGGAAATCAGCCCCAGCATTTT. This sequence encodes CASSPQGSGNQPQHF. The full variable domain, with the rest looked up from reference TRBV5-6 and TRBJ1-5, is DAGVTQSPTHLIKTRGQQVTLRCSPKSGHDTVSWYQQALGQGPQFIFQYYEEEERQRGNFPDRFSGHQFPNYSSELNVNALLLGDSALYLCASSPQGSGNQPQHFGDGTRLSIL.

The genes are TRBV21-1 and TRBJ1-5; TRBD1 reflects the table's D call only, with no check against the DNA. TRBV21-1 has pseudogene status. The CDR3 spans 19 residues. The CDR3 sequence is CASSGRRTGMKRGSQPQHF. In DNA form, the CDR3 reads TGTGCCAGCAGCGGTCGGCGGACAGGGATGAAGAGGGGATCTCAGCCCCAGCATTTT.

V and J are TRBV7-2 and TRBJ2-5; D call uncertain. Germline loops: CDR1 SGHTA, CDR2 FQGNSA. The CDR3 length is 15 residues. Trimming left V 1 base short and J 1 base short, with 10 bases between. CDR3 nucleotide sequence: TGTGCCAGCAGCTTAGATTTACAGCCCCAAGAGACCCAGTACTTC. It specifies CASSLDLQPQETQYF.

The chain uses TRBV5-1 and TRBJ2-7; TRBD1 might be the D (6 bases). V was trimmed by 2 bases and J by 6 bases, leaving 15 bases between them. There are 14 residues in the CDR3. Germline values: CDR1 SGHRS, CDR2 YFSETQ. The CDR3 loop is CASSFSGQGREQYF. DNA for the CDR3: TGCGCCAGCAGCTTTTCCGGCCAGGGGCGCGAGCAGTACTTC.

J is TRBJ2-3 and V is TRBV5-1; 11 nucleotides agree with TRBD2. Looked up from germline, CDR1 is SGHRS and CDR2 is YFSETQ. Trimming at V came to 0 bases and at J to 8 bases, leaving 5 bases not matched to a gene. The CDR3 totals 15 residues. The CDR3: CASSLEGTSGSTQYF. The CDR3 nucleotides are TGCGCCAGCAGCTTGGAAGGGACTAGCGGCTCTACGCAGTATTTT.

The DNA for the CDR3 is TGTGCCAGCAGTGTATCTTGGGCGGGGAGCACAGATACGCAGTATTTT. It yields the protein CASSVSWAGSTDTQYF. J is TRBJ2-3 and V is TRBV6-1; D might be TRBD2 (6 bases). The germline CDR1 and CDR2 sequences are MNHNS and SASEGT. This CDR3 has 16 amino acids. The V gene lost 4 bases and the J gene lost 0 bases, with 14 bases spanning the gap.

The chain has TRBV5-1 and TRBJ1-6; unclear D gene. The CDR3 is made up of 14 amino acids. Germline CDR1 and CDR2: SGHRS and YFSETQ. V was shortened by 0 bases and J by 9 bases, with 10 bases between the two germline ends. The CDR3 reads CASSLDEGSSPLHF. The CDR3, as DNA: TGCGCCAGCAGCTTGGATGAGGGTTCTTCACCCCTCCACTTT. The entire variable domain, with the rest obtained from reference TRBV5-1 and TRBJ1-6, is as follows: KAGVTQTPRYLIKTRGQQVTLSCSPISGHRSVSWYQQTPGQGLQFLFEYFSETQRNKGNFPGRFSGRQFSNSRSEMNVSTLELGDSALYLCASSLDEGSSPLHFGNGTRLTVT.

CDR3 residues: CAWSGAGFEKLFF. In DNA form, the CDR3 reads TGTGCCTGGAGTGGGGCAGGGTTCGAAAAACTGTTTTTT. This chain joins TRBV30 and TRBJ1-4, with D possibly being TRBD1 (5 bases). CDR1 is GTSNPN, CDR2 SVGIG, per germline (reference sequence). CDR3 size: 13 residues. Trimming cost V 1 base and J 8 bases, with 11 bases left between them.

This chain uses TRBV5-4 with TRBJ2-5; TRBD2 aligns across 10 bases. CDR1 is SGHNT, CDR2 YYREEE, per germline (reference sequence). The CDR3 runs to 16 residues. The junction had 6 bases not matched to a gene; V was cut back by 4 bases and J by 0 bases. This CDR3 reads CASSPTSGPYQETQYF. CDR3 coding DNA: TGTGCCAGCAGCCCGACTAGCGGGCCGTACCAAGAGACCCAGTACTTC.

J is TRBJ2-7 and V is TRBV2; 7 nucleotides match TRBD2. This CDR3 region has 15 residues. The V gene end was trimmed by 6 bases and the J gene end by 5 bases; junction bases not matched to a gene: 13. CDR1 is SNHLY and CDR2 is FYNNEI in the germline V gene. This CDR3 reads CASRGRWRGYNEQYF. The CDR3 DNA reads TGTGCCAGCAGGGGGAGATGGCGGGGGTACAACGAGCAGTACTTC.

The sample holds a few counts of this clone. The DNA is left out, because the CDR3 cannot be placed on it with certainty; the CDR3 is given as TCRdb lists it. V usage is TRBV12-3 or TRBV12-4 and J usage is TRBJ2-2; TRBD2 is the table's D call and was not checked against the DNA. From its first to its last residue, the CDR3 has 13 amino acids. The CDR3 spells CASSLRRAGELFF.